The clone carrying this T cell receptor (beta chain) was seen only a few times. Unique molecular identifiers were used to barcode this TCRbeta library. TCRdb used MiXCR to reprocess the PCR reads, holding one entry per CDR3 protein. The table has about 580,000 distinct CDR3 sequences, around 27% seen once. The data derive from a study of T-cell reconstitution after alpha-beta-depleted transplantation in children. Trimming removed 6 bases at V and 5 bases at J, with 11 bases between. The CDR3 has 13 residues. Germline CDR1 and CDR2: MRHNA and SNTAGT. The chain employs TRBV6-4 and TRBJ1-5, with unresolved D. This clonotype was obtained from a boy in the first two years of life with Wiskott-Aldrich syndrome, due to receive a stem cell transplant. Specimen: PBMCs, collected before TCRalphabeta/CD19-depleted stem cell transplant. The CDR3 bases are TGTGCCAGCAGATTGACGGACTATCAGCCCCAGCATTTT. Protein product: CASRLTDYQPQHF.